The 3 T cell receptor beta chains reported below all come from one sample, sequenced in a study of regulatory T cells. Study-wide results and caveats: Compared with autologous conventional CD4+ cells and control regulatory cells, CD3G-deficient regulatory T cells showed reduced diversity.

No cognate antigen is known for these TCRs. The primer mix had 52 TRBV and 13 TRBJ primers. The assay was immunoSEQ multiplex PCR, and TCRdb's table has in-frame clones only and misses some. Seen here are roughly 4,000 clones, around 92% observed once, and the top ten hold approximately 2.4%. Sequencing was carried out using CD4+ Tregs sorted from blood. All receptors derive from a child aged 2 to 10 with CD3G deficiency.

This chain uses TRBV7-9 with TRBJ2-3; a weak D match, TRBD2 (6 bases). The CDR3 has 16 residues. Germline lookup yields CDR1 SEHNR and CDR2 FQNEAQ (reference sequence). The V end was cut by 5 bases, the J end by 5 bases, with 20 bases between. CDR3 coding DNA: TGTGCCAGCAGCAAGGGTACCGGGAGCGCGGGAGATACGCAGTATTTT. It yields the protein CASSKGTGSAGDTQYF.

The CDR3 DNA reads as TGTGCCAGCAGTTTCGCTAGCGGGACCGGGGAGCTGTTTTTT. Translated, it gives CASSFASGTGELFF. The chain recombines TRBV28 with TRBJ2-2; 8 bases match TRBD2. The CDR3 extends over 14 amino acids. The germline gives CDR1 MDHEN, CDR2 SYDVKM. V dropped 3 bases and J dropped 5; count of bases not matched to a gene: 2. The whole variable domain, filled in from reference TRBV28 and TRBJ2-2, reads DVKVTQSSRYLVKRTGEKVFLECVQDMDHENMFWYRQDPGLGLRLIYFSYDVKMKEKGDIPEGYSVSREKKERFSLILESASTNQTSMYLCASSFASGTGELFFGEGSRLTVL.

The rearrangement joins TRBV5-1 to TRBJ2-3; D perhaps matches TRBD1 (6 bases). Germline V CDR1 and CDR2: SGHRS, YFSETQ. This CDR3 has 13 amino acids. With 4 bases removed from V and 5 bases from J, the gap between germline ends came to 11 bases. The CDR3 nucleotides are TGCGCCAGCAGCCCGGGACAACGAGATACGCAGTATTTT. Its protein product is CASSPGQRDTQYF.